Following are 3 T cell receptor beta chains from one sample sequenced in a study of human T cells and chemical hapten exposure. TCRdb itself ran the RACE reads through MiXCR, one entry per CDR3 protein. The data hold 80,000 to 100,000 distinct CDR3 sequences, with around 10% observed a single time. The time point: pre-sensitization, week 0. The treatment: therapeutic diphenylcyclopropenone sensitization with weekly scalp DPC. This material consisted of whole blood, taken in connection with sensitization to the hapten diphenylcyclopropenone (DPC). The source is a woman aged 40 to 50 with alopecia areata. Some clones in this sample may be carry-over from other donors' samples.

This clonotype was recorded many times. The V call is TRBV10-3, the J call TRBJ2-3; the match to TRBD2 covers 11 bases. The CDR3 is made up of 14 amino acids. V shed 8 bases and J 3 bases; nucleotides not matched to a gene: 4. The germline gives CDR1 ENHRY, CDR2 SYGVKD. The DNA for the CDR3 is TGTGCCATCGGCCGACTAGCGGGGACAGATACGCAGTATTTT. This encodes CAIGRLAGTDTQYF.

The table lists this clonotype with a few counts. The V and J genes are TRBV5-5 and TRBJ2-3, with D unresolved. This CDR3 contains 12 residues. CDR1 is SGHKS and CDR2 is YYEKEE in the germline V gene (reference sequence). Trimming cost V 3 bases and J 6 bases, with 8 bases left between them. CDR3 DNA: TGTGCCAGCAGCTACCGCTGGGATACGCAGTATTTT. It yields the protein CASSYRWDTQYF.

This clonotype was counted ten times or more. V gene TRBV6-5 combines with J gene TRBJ2-1; D might be TRBD1 (6 bases). Trimming stripped 0 bases from V and 11 bases from J, with 8 bases between. The V gene's germline CDR1 is MNHEY and CDR2 SVGAGI. This CDR3 has 12 amino acids. The CDR3 bases are TGTGCCAGCAGTTACTCGAGGGGGAAGCAGTTCTTC. Its protein product is CASSYSRGKQFF.